This TCR beta chain was identified in a study of Ad26.COV2.S vaccination and SARS-CoV-2 variants (dated by TCRdb to the early 2020s). For context, the study as a whole: Vaccine-arm donors were drawn from COV1001, a multicentre, randomized, double-blind, placebo-controlled phase I-IIa trial of Ad26.COV2.S in healthy adults. Investigators did not know the trial group allocation while performing experiments and assessing outcomes. Ad26.COV2.S was administered intramuscularly at 5 x 10^10 or 1 x 10^11 viral particles, either as a single shot or as two shots given 56 days apart. The TCR-sequenced set comprised about 30 samples: some 19 Ad26.COV2.S vaccine recipients, 5 placebo recipients and 8 SARS-CoV-2 convalescent individuals. Sequencing of the TCRbeta repertoire served to evaluate the specificity and breadth of SARS-CoV-2-reactive T cell receptors following Ad26.COV2.S vaccination. Participants in the trial were split at random into five groups of five each, receiving low-dose or high-dose Ad26.COV2.S once or twice, or else placebo on both occasions. On the study overall, not on this receptor specifically: The authors noted that total T cell responses may have been underestimated by the TCR breadth and depth analyses. Spike-specific TCR breadth was higher in Ad26.COV2.S recipients than in placebo recipients (P = 0.0014). Comparable non-spike TCR breadth was observed between vaccine and placebo recipients, consistent with only spike being contained in the vaccine. After vaccination, substantial breadth of spike-specific CD8+ and CD4+ T cell responses was reported. Comparing responses between vaccine doses or regimens was not something the study was powered to do.

The immunoSEQ Assay was the method used to sequence TCRbeta CDR3 regions. After extraction, genomic DNA underwent amplification by bias-controlled multiplex PCR, followed by high-throughput sequencing. On the authors' methods: Collapsing and filtering of sequences were performed to quantify the absolute abundance of each unique TCRbeta CDR3 region. T cell fraction was estimated by normalization of TCRbeta template counts to usable DNA, with usable DNA being measured through amplification of reference genes present in all nucleated cells. Repertoire TCRs were annotated as SARS-CoV-2-specific when V gene, CDR3 amino acid sequence and J gene were exactly matched to a known reactive TCR set. The reference SARS-CoV-2 TCR set came from MIRA and was filtered for enrichment in COVID-19-positive ImmuneCODE repertoires, removing public or cross-reactive TCRs. Using the MIRA antigens, annotated TCRs were further analysed by specific ORF or by position within an ORF. Depth was the summed frequency of annotated unique rearrangements, while breadth was defined as annotated unique rearrangements over total unique productive rearrangements. TCR breadth was compared between groups using two-sided Wilcoxon rank-sum tests. TCRdb's version of the immuneACCESS table is confined to in-frame rearrangements and falls short of the full clone set. An unresolved V gene accounts for under half of the shortfall where checked; the remainder is of unknown origin. V and J calls and clone size come straight from that table; D and trimming were deduced from the DNA. This sample gives 300,000 to 350,000 clones in total; roughly 89% of them show up just once. Approximately 5% of the sample rests with the top ten.

Details on this clone: There is no known antigen for this receptor. Within one base of it there is no much larger clone, and no base qualities were kept. In the same sample, other DNA sequences code for this CDR3.

The treatment or condition label on this specimen signifies: 15 to 20 received Ad26.COV2.S at low or high dose, single or two shots; about 5 received placebo; per-sample allocation not given. Repertoires of vaccine and placebo recipients were sequenced from samples collected on day 63 after the first injection. Cohort 1b enrolled some 25 adults aged 18-55 years at a single site in Boston, USA, between 29 July and 7 August 2020. Ad26.COV2.S was a replication-incompetent adenovirus type 26 vector expressing a prefusion-stabilized SARS-CoV-2 spike protein from the original Wuhan strain. Via the germline V gene (reference sequence), CDR1 is MNHEY and CDR2 SMNVEV. From cysteine to phenylalanine, the CDR3 is 13 amino acids long. Kept here is only the CDR3 DNA, which spans 39 bases and is read in frame from base 1. V is shortened by 6 bases, J by 0 bases, and the region joining them spans 8 bases.

This TCR came from a person aged 18 to 59 who received the Ad26.COV2.S COVID-19 vaccine or a placebo. The sample here was peripheral blood, taken in a trial of Ad26.COV2.S vaccine versus placebo. The chain is assembled from TRBV27 and TRBJ1-1, with the D gene uncertain. The CDR3 here reads CASSLSLNTEAFF. The base sequence is TGTGCCAGCAGCCTATCCTTGAACACTGAAGCTTTCTTT.